This T cell receptor (beta chain) was sequenced for a study of early T cells in non-severe SARS-CoV-2 infection. This clonotype was counted at least ten times. The CDR3 runs to 17 residues. CDR1 is LGHDT and CDR2 is YNNKEL in the germline V gene (reference sequence). The junction had 14 bases not matched to a gene; V was cut back by 4 bases and J by 5 bases. The TCR library protocol was used to attach unique molecular identifiers. These identifiers were attached to individual cDNA molecules. A single record per CDR3 protein comes from TCRdb applying MiXCR to the 5' RACE reads. Of 70,000 to 85,000 distinct CDR3 sequences listed, around 10% are singletons.

The sequenced sample consisted of whole blood. The rearrangement joins TRBV3-1 to TRBJ2-1; 7 positions agree with TRBD2. This receptor was identified in an adult who was a healthcare worker with PCR-confirmed SARS-CoV-2 infection or an uninfected control (not recorded which). The CDR3 sequence: CASSPVSTSRNNNEQFF. The CDR3 DNA follows: TGTGCCAGCAGCCCCGTGTCGACTAGCCGAAATAACAATGAGCAGTTCTTC.